One and the same sample provided the 23 T cell receptor beta chains below, sequenced in a study of shared clonotypes between healthy human individuals. This table comes from immunoSEQ multiplex PCR, and its TCRdb copy is limited to in-frame clones, with some not included. The sample gives millions of clones, approximately 93% of which show up once; 0.39% is in the top ten. Sequencing was done on a sample of naive CD4+ T cells from PBMCs. Subset indicated: CD45RA+ positively selected. These receptors came from a man younger than 35 in good health. Some clones in this sample may be carry-over from other donors' samples.

The chain has TRBV6-6 and TRBJ2-7; 7 bases map to TRBD1. This CDR3 contains 14 residues. The germline V gene has CDR1 MNHNY and CDR2 SVGAGI (reference sequence). The V gene end was trimmed by 6 bases and the J gene end by 0 bases; junction bases not matched to a gene: 5. In nucleotides, the CDR3 is TGTGCCAGCAGAGAACAGGGGTCCTCCTACGAGCAGTACTTC. Encoded protein: CASREQGSSYEQYF.

The chain is built from TRBV5-4 and TRBJ2-1; 7 nucleotides align to TRBD2. The CDR3 length is 14 residues. J gave up 8 bases and V 0 bases, and 5 bases lay outside the gene matches. Germline-derived CDR1 and CDR2 are SGHNT and YYREEE (reference sequence). As DNA, the CDR3 is TGTGCCAGCAGCTTGGTGCGGGAGTTGGATGAGCAGTTCTTC. This sequence encodes CASSLVRELDEQFF.

The chain employs TRBV28 and TRBJ2-1; D remains ambiguous. Germline values: CDR1 MDHEN, CDR2 SYDVKM. V lost 8 bases to trimming and J lost 9 bases, with 11 bases between them. The CDR3 has 11 amino acids. CDR3 sequence (DNA): TGTGCCAGCTCCGTTATAACTGAGCAGTTCTTC. It translates to CASSVITEQFF.

The J gene is TRBJ2-5, the V gene TRBV28; D could derive from TRBD1 or TRBD2 (7 bases each). Germline-derived CDR1 and CDR2 are MDHEN and SYDVKM. This CDR3 region has 17 residues. Trimming removed 3 bases from V and 5 bases from J, with 22 bases in between. The CDR3 bases are TGTGCCAGCAGTTTCCTGCAGGGGGAGGGAAGTGGGGAGACCCAGTACTTC. Its protein is CASSFLQGEGSGETQYF.

The rearrangement links TRBV29-1 to TRBJ2-7; 9 bases agree with TRBD1. The ends lost 7 bases at V and 0 bases at J; junction bases unmatched: 4. The germline V gene encodes CDR1 SQVTM and CDR2 ANQGSEA. This CDR3 comprises 13 residues. CDR3 coding DNA: TGCAGCGGACTACAGGGGGCCTCCTACGAGCAGTACTTC. Encoded protein: CSGLQGASYEQYF.

J is TRBJ1-1 and V is TRBV6-1; tentatively, D is TRBD1 (5 bases). The germline V gene has CDR1 MNHNS and CDR2 SASEGT. This CDR3 comprises 13 residues. V was pared by 8 bases and J by 1 base, with 11 bases between. Here the CDR3 reads CASEGRSNTEAFF. CDR3 DNA sequence: TGTGCCAGCGAGGGGCGATCGAACACTGAAGCTTTCTTT.

About this clone itself: Other DNA sequences in the same sample also yield this CDR3. The chain employs TRBV11-3 and TRBJ2-7; D possibly matches TRBD1 or TRBD2 (5 bases each). V lost 1 base to trimming and J lost 2 bases, with 6 bases between them. The germline V gene encodes CDR1 SGHNT and CDR2 YENEEA. The CDR3 is made up of 13 amino acids. CDR3 residues: CASSLGGTYEQYF. The DNA for the CDR3 is TGTGCCAGCAGCTTAGGGGGGACCTACGAGCAGTACTTC.

In DNA, the CDR3 is TGCGCCAGCAGCTTATACGGGAATAATGAAAAACTGTTTTTT. Translated: CASSLYGNNEKLFF. The J gene is TRBJ1-4, the V gene TRBV5-1, with no clear D. The germline CDR1 and CDR2 sequences are SGHRS and YFSETQ. V was cut by 2 bases and J by 4 bases, with 9 bases left in between. This CDR3 spans 14 amino acids.

The genes are TRBV5-4 and TRBJ1-1; a weak D match, TRBD1 (6 bases). Germline V gene lookup returns CDR1 SGHNT and CDR2 YYREEE (reference sequence). The CDR3 spans 16 residues. Trimming shortened V by 4 bases and J by 1 base, and 17 bases separated the two germline ends. The CDR3 nucleotides read TGTGCCAGCAGCCGGGGGGCCAGAGAGCCGAACACTGAAGCTTTCTTT. Translated, it gives CASSRGAREPNTEAFF.

The gene calls are TRBV27 and TRBJ2-7; 8 bases agree with TRBD2. Germline V gene data show CDR1 as MNHEY and CDR2 as SMNVEV (reference sequence). CDR3 size: 15 residues. The V gene end was trimmed by 2 bases and the J gene end by 3 bases; junction bases not matched to a gene: 6. The CDR3 spells CASSLGAGGRYEQYF. The DNA for the CDR3 is TGTGCCAGCAGTTTAGGGGCGGGAGGTCGCTACGAGCAGTACTTC.

The gene calls are TRBV18 and TRBJ1-3, with D unclear. This CDR3 contains 15 residues. Trimming stripped 4 bases from V and 0 bases from J, with 10 bases between. CDR1 and CDR2 (germline): KGHSH, LQKENI. The CDR3 DNA is TGTGCCAGCTCACGGGGTTTTGGCTCTGGAAACACCATATATTTT. This encodes CASSRGFGSGNTIYF.

This chain joins TRBV28 and TRBJ1-5; the D is unclear. V was cut by 7 bases and J by 5 bases, with 12 bases left in between. CDR3 size: 13 residues. In germline, CDR1 is MDHEN, CDR2 SYDVKM. This CDR3 is CASTPTKDQPQHF. CDR3 nucleotide sequence: TGTGCCAGCACCCCGACAAAAGATCAGCCCCAGCATTTT.

V gene TRBV28 combines with J gene TRBJ1-6, with 7 bases aligning to TRBD1. This CDR3 spans 18 amino acids. Per germline, CDR1 MDHEN and CDR2 SYDVKM. The V gene end was trimmed by 7 bases and the J gene end by 3 bases; junction bases not matched to a gene: 15. CDR3 residues: CASINPPHRQGYNSPLHF. CDR3 nucleotide sequence: TGTGCCAGCATTAACCCTCCCCATCGACAGGGCTATAATTCACCCCTCCACTTT. Full variable domain (outside the CDR3, taken from reference TRBV28 and TRBJ1-6): DVKVTQSSRYLVKRTGEKVFLECVQDMDHENMFWYRQDPGLGLRLIYFSYDVKMKEKGDIPEGYSVSREKKERFSLILESASTNQTSMYLCASINPPHRQGYNSPLHFGNGTRLTVT.

The chain's CDR3 is CASSIATFGELFF. The CDR3 coding sequence is TGTGCCAGTAGTATAGCTACTTTCGGGGAGCTGTTTTTT. The chain combines TRBV19 with TRBJ2-2, with D hard to call. V shed 1 base and J shed 7 bases, with 7 bases lying between them. This CDR3 contains 13 residues. Germline lookup yields CDR1 LNHDA and CDR2 SQIVND (reference sequence).

The rearrangement uses TRBV7-9 and TRBJ2-1, with TRBD1 matching over 9 bases. CDR1 is SEHNR, CDR2 FQNEAQ, per germline (reference sequence). This CDR3 has 14 amino acids. With V trimmed by 3 bases and J by 9 bases, 6 bases remained unmatched. The CDR3 is CASSFGTGSAEQFF. DNA for the CDR3: TGTGCCAGCAGCTTCGGGACAGGGAGTGCTGAGCAGTTCTTC. Combining the CDR3 with reference TRBV7-9 and TRBJ2-1 gives the whole variable domain DTGVSQNPRHKITKRGQNVTFRCDPISEHNRLYWYRQTLGQGPEFLTYFQNEAQLEKSRLLSDRFSAERPKGSFSTLEIQRTEQGDSAMYLCASSFGTGSAEQFFGPGTRLTVL.

The genes are TRBV6-5 and TRBJ1-6; D perhaps matches TRBD1 (5 bases). This CDR3 has 13 residues. CDR1 is MNHEY and CDR2 is SVGAGI in the germline V gene. V shed 7 bases and J shed 7 bases, with 11 bases lying between them. This CDR3 is CASNGGWNSPLHF. The CDR3 bases are TGTGCCAGCAACGGGGGATGGAATTCACCCCTCCACTTT.

As concerns this clone: The sample contains more than one DNA sequence encoding this CDR3. This chain uses TRBV27 with TRBJ1-5; D unresolved. Germline V gene sequence: CDR1 MNHEY, CDR2 SMNVEV (reference sequence). The V end lost 6 bases, the J end lost 2 bases, and 5 bases lay between the germline ends. This CDR3 spans 12 amino acids. CDR3 region: CASRRGNQPQHF. The CDR3 DNA reads TGTGCCAGCAGAAGGGGCAATCAGCCCCAGCATTTT.

The table lists this clone with a count of one. The V call is TRBV9, the J call TRBJ1-4; 7 nucleotides line up with TRBD1. CDR3 size: 16 residues. Trimming cost V 2 bases and J 0 bases; bases outside gene matches: 4. From germline, CDR1 is SGDLS and CDR2 YYNGEE. In DNA form, the CDR3 reads TGTGCCAGCAGCGTGGGGACAGCTGCAACTAATGAAAAACTGTTTTTT. Translated, it gives CASSVGTAATNEKLFF.

Here the CDR3 DNA reads TGTGCCAGCAGAACTTCCCAGGTATATGATGGTTACGAGCAGTACTTC. Protein: CASRTSQVYDGYEQYF. This chain joins TRBV28 and TRBJ2-7; no clear D gene. The CDR3 contains 16 residues. The ends were cut back, 6 bases at V and 4 bases at J, with 22 bases in the middle. Germline lookup yields CDR1 MDHEN and CDR2 SYDVKM.

The rearrangement uses TRBV18 and TRBJ1-4, with a weak D call TRBD1 (5 bases). Germline loops: CDR1 KGHSH, CDR2 LQKENI. V dropped 0 bases and J dropped 8 bases, with 10 bases sitting between them. The CDR3 extends over 14 amino acids. The DNA for the CDR3 is TGTGCCAGCTCACCACCTGGGGGGAGCGAAAAACTGTTTTTT. Its translation: CASSPPGGSEKLFF.

This clone has a single count. The J gene is TRBJ2-1, the V gene TRBV7-3, with a possible D match to TRBD1 (6 bases). With 5 bases removed from V and 8 bases from J, the gap between germline ends came to 13 bases. This CDR3 spans 13 amino acids. Germline V gene lookup returns CDR1 SGHTA and CDR2 FQGTGA. In nucleotides, the CDR3 is TGTGCCAGCAGCGTACAGGGAATCGATGAGCAGTTCTTC. This sequence encodes CASSVQGIDEQFF.

The V gene is TRBV7-9, the J gene TRBJ1-1; TRBD1 might be the D (6 bases). The germline V and J ends were trimmed by 5 bases and 0 bases, with 13 bases remaining between them. The CDR3 spans 15 residues. Germline-derived CDR1 and CDR2 are SEHNR and FQNEAQ (reference sequence). CDR3 loop: CASSPWTDMNTEAFF. The CDR3 DNA reads TGTGCCAGCAGCCCATGGACAGACATGAACACTGAAGCTTTCTTT.

Notes on this clone: Other DNA variants within this sample encode the same CDR3. The V and J genes are TRBV7-9 and TRBJ2-2, with unresolved D. The CDR3 runs 12 residues. Germline assignment: CDR1 SEHNR and CDR2 FQNEAQ (reference sequence). Trimming left V 4 bases short and J 5 bases short, with 5 bases between. CDR3 loop: CASSSQTGELFF. CDR3 sequence (DNA): TGTGCCAGCAGCTCTCAAACCGGGGAGCTGTTTTTT. Complete variable domain (other parts from reference TRBV7-9 and TRBJ2-2): DTGVSQNPRHKITKRGQNVTFRCDPISEHNRLYWYRQTLGQGPEFLTYFQNEAQLEKSRLLSDRFSAERPKGSFSTLEIQRTEQGDSAMYLCASSSQTGELFFGEGSRLTVL.